The present entry profiles one TCR beta chain with its context. This sample is part of a study of cytomegalovirus exposure and HLA in healthy donors. This CDR3 contains 16 residues. Germline CDR1 is MNHEY and CDR2 is SVGAGI. Trimming left V 2 bases short and J 3 bases short, with 15 bases between. The PCR employed 60 Vbeta primers together with 13 Jbeta primers. Data came from immunoSEQ multiplex PCR; TCRdb stores just in-frame clones and leaves some out. This sample has about 140,000 clones, with roughly four fifths found just once. The clonotype originates from a woman in her forties or fifties in good health and CMV-seropositive. The chain recombines TRBV6-5 with TRBJ2-3; tentatively, D is TRBD1 (7 bases). The specimen sequenced was PBMCs. CDR3 sequence: CASSYGARGATDTQYF. The CDR3 coding sequence is TGTGCCAGCAGTTACGGGGCCAGGGGGGCGACAGATACGCAGTATTTT.